This T cell receptor beta chain was captured in a study of T cells in Graves' hyperthyroidism and ophthalmopathy. Whole-study results and caveats: Blood shared most expanded thyroid clonotypes above 0.001. Researchers report that a 13 V-J model separated ophthalmopathy from stable hyperthyroidism.

Amplification of TCR beta CDR3 regions used RNA as the template. HTBI primers were employed in a first-round RT-PCR of the TCR CDR3. TCRdb analysed the multiplex PCR reads with MiXCR anew, one entry per CDR3 protein. The sample contains roughly 500,000 distinct CDR3 sequences, 46% of which appear only once. Not enrolled were patients with uncontrolled infection, other autoimmune disease, pregnancy or lactation. Every diagnosis used clinical symptoms, serum thyroxine and TRAb, thyroid ultrasound and orbital computed tomography. Unmatched junction bases numbered 6, after V lost 4 bases and J lost 0 bases. Germline V gene sequence: CDR1 SEHNR, CDR2 FQNEAQ (reference sequence). The CDR3 has 17 amino acids. At least ten counts were recorded for this clonotype. Its antigen is still unknown.

This clonotype originated in an adult woman with Graves' disease, either hyperthyroidism or ophthalmopathy (not recorded which). This chain links TRBV7-9 with TRBJ2-2; TRBD1 matches 9 bases. The sequencing sample was made of peripheral blood or thyroid tissue (not recorded which). The CDR3 here is CASSSDRGKSNTGELFF. Written as DNA, the CDR3 is TGTGCCAGCAGCTCTGACAGGGGGAAGTCGAACACCGGGGAGCTGTTTTTT.